These 14 T cell receptor beta chains came from one sample sequenced in a study of beta chain bispecific antibodies for T cell cancers. Findings and limits, study-wide: Versus anti-CD19, anti-TRBV12 exposure cut the TRBV12-3 share of TRBV signal by about 99%. Normal T cells contributed less of the targeted TRBV signal than the leukemia cells did.

For these TCRs, the target antigens are not known. Blood mononuclear cells were expanded for 3 days using either OKT3 anti-CD3 antibody or CD3/CD28 beads. TCRdb recomputed calls from the 5' RACE reads with MiXCR, one row per CDR3 protein. The table records 20,000 to 25,000 distinct CDR3 sequences, 2% to 2.5% of them present only once. Source: healthy donor T cells cultured with leukemia cells, taken from a culture containing a bispecific antibody targeting TCR Vbeta12. All receptors derive from a human donor in good health. Some clones in this sample may be carry-over from other donors' samples.

This clonotype was recorded many times. The V call is TRBV30, the J call TRBJ2-7; 11 positions agree with TRBD1. The V gene's germline CDR1 is GTSNPN and CDR2 SVGIG (reference sequence). The CDR3 loop spans 13 amino acids. Trimming at V came to 4 bases and at J to 4 bases, leaving 3 bases not matched to a gene. As DNA, the CDR3 is TGTGCCTGGAAAAGGGACAGGGGGTACGAGCAGTACTTC. Translation gives CAWKRDRGYEQYF. The variable domain in full, completed from reference TRBV30 and TRBJ2-7, reads SQTIHQWPATLVQPVGSPLSLECTVEGTSNPNLYWYRQAAGRGLQLLFYSVGIGQISSEVPQNLSASRPQDRQFILSSKKLLLSDSGFYLCAWKRDRGYEQYFGPGTRLTVT.

The table lists this clonotype with many counts. This chain uses TRBV4-1 with TRBJ2-3; the match to TRBD2 covers 11 bases. Germline CDR1 is MGHRA and CDR2 is YSYEKL. V was pared by 1 base and J by 7 bases, with 4 bases of the junction left unmatched. There are 15 residues in the CDR3. CDR3 sequence: CASSQGLAGGYTQYF. The DNA of the CDR3 is TGCGCCAGCAGCCAAGGGCTAGCGGGGGGTTATACGCAGTATTTT.

This clonotype came up many times. The V and J genes are TRBV5-1 and TRBJ2-7; tentatively, D is TRBD1 (6 bases). Deletions cut 4 bases from V and 3 bases from J, with 35 bases between. The CDR3 runs to 21 residues. Looked up from germline, CDR1 is SGHRS and CDR2 is YFSETQ. Written as DNA, the CDR3 is TGCGCCAGCAGCCTAGTAGGGCTAGGGCCCGTGGCTGCCACAGGGAACTACGAGCAGTACTTC. Protein: CASSLVGLGPVAATGNYEQYF.

Many counts were recorded for this clonotype. The genes are TRBV5-1 and TRBJ2-7; D possibly corresponds to TRBD1 (5 bases). Between the trimmed V and J ends, which lost 5 bases and 5 bases, there was a span of 14 bases. CDR3 size: 13 residues. Germline V CDR1 and CDR2: SGHRS, YFSETQ. The CDR3 coding sequence is TGCGCCAGCAGTCGACAGTCGGGCAACGAGCAGTACTTC. It codes for CASSRQSGNEQYF.

This clonotype was found many times. The rearrangement joins TRBV6-1 to TRBJ2-2, with TRBD2 as a possible D gene (6 bases). Germline-derived CDR1 and CDR2 are MNHNS and SASEGT. This CDR3 spans 13 amino acids. The V end lost 10 bases, the J end lost 8 bases, and 17 bases lay between the germline ends. The CDR3 reads CATYTRGTGELFF. CDR3 sequence (DNA): TGTGCCACCTATACTCGGGGGACGGGGGAGCTGTTTTTT.

This clonotype showed up many times. The junction and the germline gene differ at one end; a read error may be behind it. The V call is TRBV7-7, the J call TRBJ2-1; TRBD2 matches 9 bases. This CDR3 contains 16 residues. Germline CDR1 is SSHAT and CDR2 is FNYEAQ (reference sequence). For the CDR3, the DNA is TGTGCTAGCAGCCCTAGTGGGCTAGCGGGGATAAATGAGCAGTTCTTC. Protein sequence: CASSPSGLAGINEQFF.

About this clonotype itself: Since a much larger clone is just one base distant, this may be a read error. The rearrangement uses TRBV27 and TRBJ2-7; a possible D gene is TRBD2 (5 bases). V lost 3 bases, J lost 5 bases, and 11 bases lay in between. The CDR3 covers 13 residues. Germline V gene sequence: CDR1 MNHEY, CDR2 SMNVEV (reference sequence). The CDR3 bases are TGTGCCAGCAGTTTGCGAGCGGCAGACGAGCAGTACTTC. Amino acid sequence: CASSLRAADEQYF.

This clonotype has ten or more counts. The rearrangement joins TRBV6-5 to TRBJ2-5; D is ambiguous. This CDR3 contains 15 residues. Germline CDR1 reads MNHEY; CDR2 reads SVGAGI. Trimming removed 0 bases at V and 5 bases at J, with 13 bases between. CDR3 protein: CASSYSKVSGETQYF. The CDR3 DNA reads as TGTGCCAGCAGTTACTCGAAAGTCTCTGGGGAGACCCAGTACTTC.

This clonotype was found many times. The rearrangement links TRBV3-1 to TRBJ2-5; 13 nucleotides match TRBD2. Per germline, CDR1 LGHDT and CDR2 YNNKEL (reference sequence). The CDR3 contains 16 residues. J was trimmed by 5 bases and V by 3 bases; bases with no gene match: 6. Here the CDR3 reads CASSQDTGLAGETQYF. CDR3 coding DNA: TGTGCCAGCAGCCAGGACACGGGACTAGCGGGGGAGACCCAGTACTTC.

This clonotype was detected ten times or more. The rearrangement joins TRBV7-9 to TRBJ2-7; perhaps TRBD1 as D (5 bases). V was cut by 0 bases and J by 5 bases, with 11 bases left in between. The germline V gene encodes CDR1 SEHNR and CDR2 FQNEAQ (reference sequence). The CDR3 consists of 14 residues. CDR3 DNA sequence: TGTGCCAGCAGCTTAGCTGTGGGGCGCCACGAGCAGTACTTC. Its protein is CASSLAVGRHEQYF.

Many counts were recorded for this clonotype. J is TRBJ2-1 and V is TRBV7-9, with TRBD1 matching over 10 bases. CDR1 and CDR2 from the germline V gene are SEHNR and FQNEAQ (reference sequence). V shed 4 bases, J shed 4 bases, and the junction held 16 bases outside the gene matches. The CDR3 covers 19 residues. As DNA, the CDR3 is TGTGCCAGCAGCTCCCCCGGGACAGGGGCCCGTTCGATATACAATGAGCAGTTCTTC. Its translation: CASSSPGTGARSIYNEQFF.

By share of the sample, this clonotype is medium-sized. J is TRBJ2-1 and V is TRBV20-1, with 8 positions matching TRBD2. The CDR3 spans 14 residues. V shed 3 bases and J 4 bases; nucleotides not matched to a gene: 5. Germline V gives CDR1 DFQATT, CDR2 SNEGSKA (reference sequence). CDR3 amino acids: CSASGGGTYNEQFF. In DNA, the CDR3 is TGCAGTGCTAGTGGCGGGGGGACTTACAATGAGCAGTTCTTC.

This clonotype was counted ten times or more. The chain uses TRBV2 and TRBJ2-1; 8 bases map to TRBD1. Trimming cost V 7 bases and J 3 bases; bases outside gene matches: 5. The CDR3 runs to 14 residues. Germline assignment: CDR1 SNHLY and CDR2 FYNNEI. CDR3 in DNA: TGTGCCAGCACTAGGACAGGGAGCTACAATGAGCAGTTCTTC. Its translation: CASTRTGSYNEQFF.

As to this clonotype: A much larger clone lies a single base off, so this may be a read error. The chain is built from TRBV20-1 and TRBJ2-7; no reliable D call. The CDR3 runs to 10 residues. Trimming removed 6 bases at V and 4 bases at J, with 7 bases between. Looked up from germline, CDR1 is DFQATT and CDR2 is SNEGSKA (reference sequence). This chain's CDR3 is CSAMGYEQYF. The CDR3 DNA reads TGCAGTGCCATGGGATACGAGCAGTACTTC.